This TCR beta chain was identified in a study of early T cells in non-severe SARS-CoV-2 infection. About the research overall: The chains were unpaired, and the sequenced material was bulk RNA from unsorted whole blood.

The trim removed 5 bases at V and 0 bases at J, leaving 6 bases unmatched. Germline CDR1 is GTSNPN and CDR2 is SVGIG (reference sequence). The CDR3 contains 14 residues. TCRdb re-called the 5' RACE reads with MiXCR, one entry per CDR3 protein. The sample contains around 65,000 distinct CDR3 sequences, roughly 12% of which appear only once. J is TRBJ1-1 and V is TRBV30; 7 bases are shared with TRBD1. The receptor was isolated from an adult who was a healthcare worker with PCR-confirmed SARS-CoV-2 infection or an uninfected control (not recorded which). Sequencing used whole blood, obtained at baseline. This CDR3 is CAWSRTGMNTEAFF. In nucleotides, the CDR3 is TGTGCCTGGTCCAGGACAGGCATGAACACTGAAGCTTTCTTT.